One sample yielded the 27 T cell receptor beta chains listed below, sequenced in a study of CD4 T cells in relation to SARS-CoV-2 and coronaviruses. Here immunoSEQ multiplex PCR was the method, and the copy in TCRdb shows in-frame clones only, minus some. The table records over 15,000 clones, roughly 77% of them present only once. CD4+ T cells from unexposed donors were obtained before the COVID-19 pandemic (2011-2018). Isolation of CD4+ T cells took place after roughly nine days in culture. No cognate antigen is known for these TCRs. The sequencing sample was made of CD4+ T cells from PBMCs, cultured in vitro. The receptors come from a human donor in good health.

CDR3 amino acids: CASGQEETQYF. The CDR3 DNA reads TGTGCTAGTGGACAGGAGGAGACCCAGTACTTC. J is TRBJ2-5 and V is TRBV12-5; D possibly corresponds to TRBD1 (5 bases). Trimming stripped 6 bases from V and 5 bases from J, with 7 bases between. The CDR3 runs 11 residues. Looked up from germline, CDR1 is LGHNT and CDR2 is FRNRAP.

In this sample, this clone turned up once. J is TRBJ1-4 and V is TRBV7-9; a possible D gene is TRBD1 (6 bases). Germline V gives CDR1 SEHNR, CDR2 FQNEAQ (reference sequence). The V end lost 4 bases, the J end lost 12 bases, and 12 bases lay between the germline ends. This CDR3 has 12 residues. CDR3 loop: CASSSDRTELFF. The CDR3 nucleotides are TGTGCCAGCAGCTCAGACAGGACGGAACTGTTTTTT.

The chain employs TRBV18 and TRBJ2-7, with 15 bases aligning to TRBD2. The germline gives CDR1 KGHSH, CDR2 LQKENI. The CDR3 has 16 residues. Trimming cost V 3 bases and J 2 bases; bases outside gene matches: 2. CDR3 DNA: TGTGCCAGCTCACCTGGACTAGCGGGAGGGCCCTACGAGCAGTACTTC. Translating gives CASSPGLAGGPYEQYF.

This chain links TRBV19 with TRBJ2-7, with 12 nucleotides matching TRBD2. The CDR3 extends over 16 amino acids. J lost 3 bases, V lost 5 bases, and 8 bases had no gene match. Germline V gives CDR1 LNHDA, CDR2 SQIVND (reference sequence). CDR3 protein: CASSLDGTSGHYEQYF. The CDR3 DNA is TGTGCCAGTAGTCTTGACGGGACTAGCGGGCACTACGAGCAGTACTTC.

The CDR3 region has the DNA TGTGCCAGCATCGACCAGGCCCAGAGCAATCAGCCCCAGCATTTT. The encoded protein is CASIDQAQSNQPQHF. The V gene is TRBV5-4, the J gene TRBJ1-5; D unclear. V shed 6 bases and J shed 1 base, with 14 bases lying between them. The CDR3 consists of 15 residues. CDR1 is SGHNT and CDR2 is YYREEE in the germline V gene (reference sequence).

This rearrangement joins TRBV19 to TRBJ2-6, with D perhaps being TRBD1 or TRBD2 (6 bases each). V was shortened by 4 bases and J by 4 bases, with 20 bases between the two germline ends. From germline, CDR1 is LNHDA and CDR2 SQIVND (reference sequence). This CDR3 is built from 18 residues. The CDR3 bases are TGTGCCAGTAGTACTGTTCGGGCTGGGGGGCCCGGGGCCAACGTCCTGACTTTC. Translated, it gives CASSTVRAGGPGANVLTF.

The chain carries TRBV25-1 and TRBJ2-5; D possibly corresponds to TRBD1 (6 bases). This CDR3 is 15 amino acids long. V lost 4 bases and J lost 1, with 13 bases in between. Germline V gives CDR1 MGHDK, CDR2 SYGVNS. The CDR3 nucleotides read TGTGCCAGCAGTGGGGCAGGGGCTATCCAAGAGACCCAGTACTTC. Translation gives CASSGAGAIQETQYF.

The V and J genes are TRBV11-2 and TRBJ1-4, with 7 bases that match TRBD1. This CDR3 has 14 amino acids. V gave up 4 bases and J gave up 4 bases; unmatched junction bases: 3. Germline lookup yields CDR1 SGHAT and CDR2 FQNNGV. CDR3 nucleotides: TGTGCCAGCAGCTCGGACAGGAATAATGAAAAACTGTTTTTT. It specifies CASSSDRNNEKLFF.

This rearrangement joins TRBV9 to TRBJ2-2; no clear D gene. The V end lost 4 bases, the J end lost 4 bases, and 20 bases lay between the germline ends. This CDR3 has 17 amino acids. Germline V gene sequence: CDR1 SGDLS, CDR2 YYNGEE. CDR3 sequence: CASSPTGRGTLTGELFF. CDR3 nucleotide sequence: TGTGCCAGCAGCCCGACCGGGCGTGGCACACTCACCGGGGAGCTGTTTTTT.

This chain joins TRBV9 and TRBJ2-7, with 8 bases aligning to TRBD2. Trimming at V came to 0 bases and at J to 0 bases, leaving 5 bases not matched to a gene. This CDR3 region has 16 residues. CDR1 and CDR2 from the germline V gene are SGDLS and YYNGEE. CDR3 sequence reads: CASSVGGGRSSYEQYF. As DNA, the CDR3 is TGTGCCAGCAGCGTAGGGGGCGGGAGGAGCTCCTACGAGCAGTACTTC.

This clone appeared once. This rearrangement joins TRBV28 to TRBJ2-5, with D perhaps being TRBD1 or TRBD2 (5 bases each). CDR3 length equals 14 residues. V dropped 7 bases and J dropped 4 bases, with 16 bases sitting between them. From germline, CDR1 is MDHEN and CDR2 SYDVKM. The CDR3 coding sequence is TGTGCCAGCACCCCGCAGGGACGGCGAGAGACCCAGTACTTC. It codes for CASTPQGRRETQYF.

This rearrangement joins TRBV9 to TRBJ1-2; TRBD1 aligns across 8 bases. CDR1 and CDR2 from the germline V gene are SGDLS and YYNGEE. The CDR3 covers 15 residues. J was trimmed by 4 bases and V by 3 bases; bases with no gene match: 8. CDR3 in amino acids: CASSDQGAGLYGYTF. The DNA of the CDR3 is TGTGCCAGCAGCGATCAGGGGGCGGGTCTCTATGGCTACACCTTC. The variable domain in full, completed from reference TRBV9 and TRBJ1-2, reads DSGVTQTPKHLITATGQRVTLRCSPRSGDLSVYWYQQSLDQGLQFLIQYYNGEERAKGNILERFSAQQFPDLHSELNLSSLELGDSALYFCASSDQGAGLYGYTFGSGTRLTVV.

The gene calls are TRBV11-2 and TRBJ2-3; D remains unclear. Deletions cut 0 bases from V and 5 bases from J, with 3 bases between. The germline gives CDR1 SGHAT, CDR2 FQNNGV. The length of the CDR3 is 12 residues. CDR3 region: CASSLELDTQYF. In DNA form, the CDR3 reads TGTGCCAGCAGCTTAGAGTTAGATACGCAGTATTTT.

This chain uses TRBV24-1 with TRBJ1-1; 7 positions match TRBD1. V trimming: 2 bases; J trimming: 1 base; junction bases outside the gene matches: 9. There are 17 residues in the CDR3. Germline values: CDR1 KGHDR, CDR2 SFDVKD. CDR3 sequence reads: CATSDSKTGYRNTEAFF. Written as DNA, the CDR3 is TGTGCCACCAGTGATTCCAAGACAGGGTATAGGAACACTGAAGCTTTCTTT.

This rearrangement joins TRBV29-1 to TRBJ2-3; TRBD2 matches at 9 bases. Unmatched junction bases numbered 10, after V lost 3 bases and J lost 3 bases. CDR1 is SQVTM, CDR2 ANQGSEA, per germline. The CDR3 runs to 16 residues. The CDR3 is CSVERWAGGPTDTQYF. CDR3 DNA: TGCAGCGTTGAGAGGTGGGCGGGAGGGCCAACAGATACGCAGTATTTT.

The rearrangement joins TRBV5-6 to TRBJ2-3; 14 nucleotides match TRBD2. J gave up 4 bases and V 3 bases, and 1 base lay outside the gene matches. The CDR3 is 15 amino acids. Looked up from germline, CDR1 is SGHDT and CDR2 is YYEEEE. The chain's CDR3 is CASSWTSGRPDTQYF. The CDR3 DNA reads TGTGCCAGCAGCTGGACTAGCGGGAGGCCAGATACGCAGTATTTT.

The chain is built from TRBV12-3 or TRBV12-4 and TRBJ2-5; 8 bases are a match to TRBD1. The CDR3 covers 13 residues. Trimming took 5 bases from V and 5 from J; bases not matched to a gene: 4. The CDR3 reads CASSPTGDETQYF. DNA for the CDR3: TGTGCCAGCAGTCCGACAGGGGACGAGACCCAGTACTTC.

The chain employs TRBV24-1 and TRBJ2-1, with D unresolved. Germline CDR1 KGHDR, CDR2 SFDVKD. Trimming cost V 6 bases and J 4 bases, with 12 bases left between them. This CDR3 contains 14 residues. The CDR3 is CATSTSRDYNEQFF. The CDR3 nucleotides read TGTGCCACCAGTACCTCCAGAGATTACAATGAGCAGTTCTTC.

The V and J genes are TRBV28 and TRBJ2-2; D not resolved. The CDR3 consists of 14 residues. Trimming stripped 7 bases from V and 4 bases from J, with 13 bases between. Germline CDR1 reads MDHEN; CDR2 reads SYDVKM. The CDR3 nucleotides read TGTGCCAGCACCCTTTATTCGCTCACCGGGGAGCTGTTTTTT. Its protein product is CASTLYSLTGELFF.

This chain links TRBV28 with TRBJ2-7; either TRBD1 or TRBD2 may fit D (6 bases each). This CDR3 region has 14 residues. Per the germline V gene, CDR1 is MDHEN and CDR2 is SYDVKM. Trimming stripped 3 bases from V and 4 bases from J, with 13 bases between. The CDR3 coding sequence is TGTGCCAGCAGTTTGGCTCAGGGGACTTACGAGCAGTACTTC. Translated: CASSLAQGTYEQYF.

This CDR3 reads CASRPGHNTEAFF. The CDR3, as DNA: TGTGCCAGCAGGCCGGGACACAACACTGAAGCTTTCTTT. The V and J genes are TRBV28 and TRBJ1-1, with D maybe TRBD1 (6 bases). V gave up 6 bases and J gave up 2 bases, with 10 bases separating them. The V gene's germline CDR1 is MDHEN and CDR2 SYDVKM. The CDR3 has 13 residues.

The rearrangement joins TRBV28 to TRBJ1-6, with a tentative D call TRBD1 (6 bases). The CDR3 has 14 amino acids. Germline values: CDR1 MDHEN, CDR2 SYDVKM. The germline V and J ends were trimmed by 6 bases and 7 bases, with 13 bases remaining between them. This CDR3 reads CASRFQGRNSPLHF. CDR3 nucleotides: TGTGCCAGCAGATTTCAGGGGAGGAATTCACCCCTCCACTTT.

The chain uses TRBV12-5 and TRBJ2-5; TRBD2 aligns across 10 bases. The germline V gene has CDR1 LGHNT and CDR2 FRNRAP. This CDR3 has 13 amino acids. V was pared by 8 bases and J by 1 base, with 1 base of the junction left unmatched. This CDR3 reads CASSGRAQETQYF. CDR3 nucleotides: TGTGCTAGTAGCGGGAGGGCCCAAGAGACCCAGTACTTC.

The V call is TRBV5-6, the J call TRBJ2-1; 11 bases fit TRBD2. Unmatched junction bases numbered 2, after V lost 0 bases and J lost 6 bases. Germline CDR1 SGHDT, CDR2 YYEEEE. CDR3 size: 15 residues. The CDR3 loop reads CASSLVTSGINEQFF. The CDR3 nucleotides read TGTGCCAGCAGCTTGGTGACTAGCGGGATCAATGAGCAGTTCTTC.

The V call is TRBV9, the J call TRBJ2-5; the match to TRBD2 covers 9 bases. V dropped 0 bases and J dropped 7; count of bases not matched to a gene: 1. The CDR3 length is 13 residues. Germline CDR1 is SGDLS and CDR2 is YYNGEE. The CDR3 sequence is CASSVVSGGTQYF. The CDR3 DNA reads as TGTGCCAGCAGCGTAGTTAGCGGGGGGACCCAGTACTTC.

The chain joins TRBV5-5 to TRBJ2-5; TRBD2 matches 13 bases. V lost 4 bases and J lost 4; bases outside the gene matches: 13. This CDR3 is built from 18 residues. CDR1 is SGHKS and CDR2 is YYEKEE in the germline V gene (reference sequence). For the CDR3, the DNA is TGTGCCAGCAGCCGGGGGGGACTAGCGGGGAGTGTTGGAGAGACCCAGTACTTC. It yields the protein CASSRGGLAGSVGETQYF.

This rearrangement joins TRBV7-9 to TRBJ1-2; TRBD1 matches at 7 bases. Germline V gene lookup returns CDR1 SEHNR and CDR2 FQNEAQ (reference sequence). The ends lost 5 bases at V and 5 bases at J; junction bases unmatched: 11. This CDR3 has 15 residues. The CDR3: CASSPKDRVEYGYTF. As DNA, the CDR3 is TGTGCCAGCAGCCCTAAAGACAGGGTAGAGTATGGCTACACCTTC.